This T cell receptor (beta chain) originates from a study of vaccination and CD4 T cells after COVID-19. In regard to this clonotype: Its matching antigen is unknown.

In germline, CDR1 is GTSNPN, CDR2 SVGIG (reference sequence). V was cut by 2 bases and J by 3 bases, with 11 bases left in between. CDR3 size: 14 residues. Sample treatment: roughly ten-day PBMC culture with coronavirus spike peptide pools or control peptides (ViraFEST assay). Cultured CD4+ T cell DNA underwent sequencing with the Oncomine TCR Beta short-read assay. Cultured CD4+ T cells yielded the extracted genomic DNA. TCRdb re-derived calls from the PCR reads in MiXCR, one entry per CDR3 protein. The sample holds over 10,000 distinct CDR3 sequences, less than 80% seen once. This TCR derives from a human donor who had recovered from COVID-19. J is TRBJ1-5 and V is TRBV30; maybe TRBD1 (6 bases). The sequenced sample consisted of CD4+ T cells from blood, cultured in vitro. The CDR3: CAWSRPGANQPQHF. The CDR3 DNA reads as TGTGCCTGGAGTAGGCCAGGGGCCAATCAGCCCCAGCATTTT.